The 20 T cell receptor beta chains given below trace back to one sample, sequenced in a study of CXCR3-negative and CXCR3-positive naive CD8 T cells. Whole-study results and caveats: Naive CXCR3-positive cells had TRB CDR3s more hydrophobic than those of CXCR3-negative naive cells.

UMI-tagged TRB cDNA libraries were built via 5' RACE. TCRdb reprocessed the 5' RACE reads and reports one entry per CDR3 protein, with no DNA. The listing contains around 130,000 distinct CDR3 sequences. These receptors lack a known antigen. Sequencing was carried out using naive CXCR3+ CD8+ T cells from blood. This sample's subset: CD45RO-CCR7+CD27+CD95- naive CD8+ T cells expressing CXCR3 (TNR3+). The receptors here all came from a human donor in good health. Some clones in this sample may be carry-over from other donors' samples.

The rearrangement joins TRBV4-1 to TRBJ2-1; as DNA is missing, the TRBD2 call by TCRdb cannot be tested. Germline CDR1 reads MGHRA; CDR2 reads YSYEKL. This CDR3 has 15 amino acids. CDR3 sequence reads: CASRLGGALWNEQFF.

The chain is built from TRBV2 and TRBJ2-7. Germline assignment: CDR1 SNHLY and CDR2 FYNNEI. CDR3 length equals 15 residues. This CDR3 is CASSERWGGSYEQYF.

This chain links TRBV20-1 with TRBJ2-7; TCRdb names TRBD1, which stays unverified in the absence of DNA. The CDR3 covers 13 residues. Looked up from germline, CDR1 is DFQATT and CDR2 is SNEGSKA (reference sequence). Here the CDR3 reads CSARTPVAYEQYF.

V and J are TRBV6-5 and TRBJ2-1; TCRdb calls TRBD2, which cannot be checked without DNA. Germline CDR1 MNHEY, CDR2 SVGAGI. The CDR3 covers 12 residues. Here the CDR3 reads CASSTSPNEQFF.

The J gene is TRBJ2-1, the V gene TRBV7-3; TCRdb's D call, TRBD1, is unchecked because there is no DNA. The germline V gene encodes CDR1 SGHTA and CDR2 FQGTGA. This CDR3 has 15 residues. CDR3 region: CASSLLGTGDNEQFF.

This chain connects TRBV20-1 to TRBJ1-1; TCRdb's D call, TRBD1, is unchecked because there is no DNA. This CDR3 is built from 14 residues. The germline V gene encodes CDR1 DFQATT and CDR2 SNEGSKA (reference sequence). This CDR3 is CSARPTNQGAEAFF.

The CDR3 is CASSPLPGQVMNTEAFF. V usage is TRBV4-1 and J usage is TRBJ1-1; TCRdb proposes TRBD1, but this gene call is untestable without DNA. The V gene's germline CDR1 is MGHRA and CDR2 YSYEKL. The CDR3 spans 17 residues.

The V and J genes are TRBV29-1 and TRBJ1-1. The CDR3 has 12 residues. The V gene's germline CDR1 is SQVTM and CDR2 ANQGSEA. The CDR3: CSGADMNTEAFF.

This chain joins TRBV9 and TRBJ2-1; with no DNA, the TCRdb D assignment of TRBD1 cannot be verified. This CDR3 is built from 15 residues. Germline V gene lookup returns CDR1 SGDLS and CDR2 YYNGEE. The CDR3 sequence is CASSVRSGGYNEQFF.

The V gene is TRBV28, the J gene TRBJ2-1; TCRdb indicates TRBD1, and absent DNA this call remains unverified. In germline, CDR1 is MDHEN, CDR2 SYDVKM. CDR3 size: 14 residues. The CDR3: CASSFGTGYNEQFF.

The gene calls are TRBV28 and TRBJ2-7; the TCRdb D gene call, TRBD1, has no DNA to confirm it. Germline V gene data show CDR1 as MDHEN and CDR2 as SYDVKM. This CDR3 spans 15 amino acids. CDR3: CASSFTGTGSYEQYF.

The chain carries TRBV30 and TRBJ2-7; TCRdb names TRBD1, which stays unverified in the absence of DNA. The germline V gene encodes CDR1 GTSNPN and CDR2 SVGIG (reference sequence). The CDR3 is made up of 14 amino acids. The CDR3 loop reads CAWNLGTAVYEQYF.

This chain joins TRBV29-1 and TRBJ1-1. Germline V gene sequence: CDR1 SQVTM, CDR2 ANQGSEA. This CDR3 has 11 amino acids. CDR3 residues: CSVEIYTEAFF.

This chain's CDR3 is CSARAQANYGYTF. The chain recombines TRBV20-1 with TRBJ1-2. The CDR3 consists of 13 residues. Germline V gene lookup returns CDR1 DFQATT and CDR2 SNEGSKA (reference sequence).

The chain combines TRBV30 with TRBJ2-1. The CDR3 runs 13 residues. Germline-derived CDR1 and CDR2 are GTSNPN and SVGIG (reference sequence). CDR3 protein: CAWSEEPGGEQFF.

The chain has TRBV13 and TRBJ1-2; there is no DNA to check the TCRdb D call of TRBD1. The length of the CDR3 is 15 residues. Germline V gene data show CDR1 as PRHDT and CDR2 as FYEKMQ (reference sequence). CDR3 loop: CASSSEAQGYYDYTF.

The chain is built from TRBV9 and TRBJ2-1; TCRdb gives TRBD2 as the D gene, but with no DNA this cannot be confirmed. Germline CDR1 and CDR2: SGDLS and YYNGEE. The CDR3 is 14 amino acids. The CDR3 sequence is CASSVLPSGNEQFF.

The chain employs TRBV28 and TRBJ2-1; TCRdb selects TRBD2, and the lack of DNA leaves this call unchecked. The CDR3 consists of 15 residues. In germline, CDR1 is MDHEN, CDR2 SYDVKM. Here the CDR3 reads CASSLWEGLNNEQFF.

V and J are TRBV5-1 and TRBJ2-2; TCRdb gives TRBD1 as the D gene, but with no DNA this cannot be confirmed. Germline V gene lookup returns CDR1 SGHRS and CDR2 YFSETQ. The CDR3 consists of 15 residues. CDR3 region: CASSLTGTDYRELFF.

The J gene is TRBJ2-7, the V gene TRBV14; TCRdb proposes TRBD2, but this gene call is untestable without DNA. CDR3 length: 16 residues. In germline, CDR1 is SGHDN, CDR2 FVKESK. CDR3: CASSQDGAGDDYEQYF.